These 8 T cell receptor beta chains originate from one sample sequenced in a study of T cell responses to AZD1222 COVID-19 vaccine. TCRdb's table, derived via immunoSEQ multiplex PCR, lists solely in-frame clones and lacks some. The repertoire has fewer than 120,000 clones, under 95% of them found once; the top ten carry 7.8%. Sequencing was performed on peripheral blood, taken on day 0 of AZD1222 vaccination. The receptors originated from an adult in good health.

The J gene is TRBJ1-1, the V gene TRBV28; D is uncertain. Between the trimmed V and J ends, which lost 2 bases and 6 bases, there was a span of 7 bases. Germline CDR1 MDHEN, CDR2 SYDVKM. This CDR3 spans 12 amino acids. The CDR3 loop is CASSLLGSEAFF. Written as DNA, the CDR3 is TGTGCCAGCAGTTTACTGGGATCTGAAGCTTTCTTT. Together with reference TRBV28 and TRBJ1-1, the CDR3 gives the full variable domain: DVKVTQSSRYLVKRTGEKVFLECVQDMDHENMFWYRQDPGLGLRLIYFSYDVKMKEKGDIPEGYSVSREKKERFSLILESASTNQTSMYLCASSLLGSEAFFGQGTRLTVV.

The chain is built from TRBV7-8 and TRBJ2-5, with a tentative D call TRBD2 (7 bases). Germline V gene data show CDR1 as SGHVS and CDR2 as FQNEAQ. Deletions cut 1 base from V and 13 bases from J, with 13 bases between. The length of the CDR3 is 12 residues. The CDR3: CASSLGGGAGYF. The CDR3 coding sequence is TGTGCCAGCAGCTTAGGAGGGGGGGCCGGGTACTTC.

V is TRBV10-3 and J is TRBJ2-1; D is undetermined. This CDR3 comprises 12 residues. Germline V gene sequence: CDR1 ENHRY, CDR2 SYGVKD. Trimming took 9 bases from V and 3 from J, leaving 9 bases between them. The CDR3 sequence: CAIVSSYNEQFF. The CDR3 coding sequence is TGTGCCATTGTCAGCAGCTACAATGAGCAGTTCTTC.

CDR3 bases: TGTGCCAGCAGTTTTGGGGGGGAGTCACCCCTCCACTTT. Translated, it gives CASSFGGESPLHF. The chain carries TRBV12-3 or TRBV12-4 and TRBJ1-6, with TRBD1 as a possible D gene (5 bases). With 3 bases removed from V and 10 bases from J, the gap between germline ends came to 10 bases. CDR3 size: 13 residues.

This clone was observed once. This chain connects TRBV30 to TRBJ2-5; D not resolved. V lost 3 bases, J lost 4 bases, and 6 bases lay in between. This CDR3 has 11 amino acids. CDR1 and CDR2 (germline): GTSNPN, SVGIG (reference sequence). The CDR3 loop is CAWSPRETQYF. The CDR3 DNA is TGTGCCTGGAGCCCCAGAGAGACCCAGTACTTC.

V usage is TRBV18 and J usage is TRBJ2-2; weak D call: TRBD2 (5 bases). V gave up 4 bases and J gave up 4 bases, with 10 bases separating them. The length of the CDR3 is 14 residues. Looked up from germline, CDR1 is KGHSH and CDR2 is LQKENI. CDR3 region: CASSRGRATGELFF. For the CDR3, the DNA is TGTGCCAGCTCACGCGGGCGCGCCACCGGGGAGCTGTTTTTT.

J is TRBJ1-2 and V is TRBV28; D might be TRBD1 (5 bases). The CDR3 is made up of 13 amino acids. V was cut by 2 bases and J by 8 bases, with 12 bases left in between. Germline V gene sequence: CDR1 MDHEN, CDR2 SYDVKM. CDR3 in amino acids: CASSLGRGLGYTF. The CDR3 DNA sequence: TGTGCCAGCAGTTTAGGGAGGGGTTTGGGCTACACCTTC.

CDR3 nucleotides: TGTGCCAGCAGCCATTCACTAGACGAGCAGTACTTC. Its protein product is CASSHSLDEQYF. The V gene is TRBV5-4, the J gene TRBJ2-7; possible D gene TRBD2, 5 bases. Germline CDR1 and CDR2: SGHNT and YYREEE (reference sequence). Between the trimmed V and J ends, which lost 4 bases and 5 bases, there was a span of 10 bases. CDR3 size: 12 residues. Based on the CDR3 plus reference TRBV5-4 and TRBJ2-7, the full variable domain is ETGVTQSPTHLIKTRGQQVTLRCSSQSGHNTVSWYQQALGQGPQFIFQYYREEENGRGNFPPRFSGLQFPNYSSELNVNALELDDSALYLCASSHSLDEQYFGPGTRLTVT.